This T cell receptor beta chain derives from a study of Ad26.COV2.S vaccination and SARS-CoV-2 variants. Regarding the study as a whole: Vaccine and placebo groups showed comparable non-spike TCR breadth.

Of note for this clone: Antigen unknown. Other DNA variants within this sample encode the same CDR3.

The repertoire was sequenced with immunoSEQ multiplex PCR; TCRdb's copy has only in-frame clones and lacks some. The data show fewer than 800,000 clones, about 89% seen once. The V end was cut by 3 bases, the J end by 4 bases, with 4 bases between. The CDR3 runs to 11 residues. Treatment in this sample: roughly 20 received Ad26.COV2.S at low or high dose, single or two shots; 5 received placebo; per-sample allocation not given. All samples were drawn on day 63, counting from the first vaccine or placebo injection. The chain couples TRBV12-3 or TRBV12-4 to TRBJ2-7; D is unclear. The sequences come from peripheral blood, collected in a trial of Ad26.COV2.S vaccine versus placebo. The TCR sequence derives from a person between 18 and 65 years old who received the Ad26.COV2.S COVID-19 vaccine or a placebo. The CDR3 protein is CASSLGYEQYF. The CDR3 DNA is TGTGCCAGCAGTTTGGGTTACGAGCAGTACTTC.